A selection of T cell receptor beta chains follows, all from one sample in a study of T cells and Merkel cell carcinoma outcomes. Method: immunoSEQ multiplex PCR; TCRdb's copy keeps in-frame clones and lacks some. The table includes roughly 11,000 clones, just under 97% detected once. Sequencing was done on a sample of tumor tissue from Merkel cell carcinoma. The receptors were sampled from a human donor with Merkel cell carcinoma. CDR3s include the opening cysteine and the closing phenylalanine or tryptophan. D genes are given only for firm matches. Size values are once, few and many counts, or a class for expanded clones, and some rows have none.

DNA: TGTGCCAGTAGGGACAGGGGGCAAGAGACCCAGTACTTC
CDR3: CASRDRGQETQYF
size: few
V: TRBV19
J: TRBJ2-5
D: TRBD1

DNA: TGTGCCAGCAGACCAGGCCTCTCCTACGAGCAGTACTTC
CDR3: CASRPGLSYEQYF
size: once
V: TRBV2
J: TRBJ2-7
D: -

DNA: TGTGCCAGCAGTTTATTAACAGATACGCAGTATTTT
CDR3: CASSLLTDTQYF
size: -
V: TRBV28
J: TRBJ2-3
D: -

DNA: TGTGCCAGCACCCGGGGACAGGGGGACACCGGGGAGCTGTTTTTT
CDR3: CASTRGQGDTGELFF
size: -
V: TRBV7-9
J: TRBJ2-2
D: TRBD1

DNA: TGTGCCAGCAGTTTCCTAGGTGCCCAAGAGACCCAGTACTTC
CDR3: CASSFLGAQETQYF
size: -
V: TRBV27
J: TRBJ2-5
D: -

DNA: TGTGCCAGCAGTCTTTATGGGGGGGGAACCAATCAGCCCCAGTATTTT
CDR3: CASSLYGGGTNQPQYF
size: -
V: TRBV28
J: TRBJ2-3
D: TRBD2

DNA: TGCGCCAGCAGTCCTTATCCCCGGGACCGAGAGACCCAGTACTTC
CDR3: CASSPYPRDRETQYF
size: -
V: TRBV23-1
J: TRBJ2-5
D: -

DNA: TGTGCCAGCAGCCGGACAGGGTATGGCACAGATACGCAGTATTTT
CDR3: CASSRTGYGTDTQYF
size: -
V: TRBV9
J: TRBJ2-3
D: TRBD1

DNA: TGTGCCAGCAGCTTAAGGCAGGGCCCCTATGACTACACCTTC
CDR3: CASSLRQGPYDYTF
size: once
V: TRBV7-9
J: TRBJ1-2
D: -

DNA: TGCGCCAGCAGCCGGAGGACAGGGTCAAATGAGCAGTTCTTC
CDR3: CASSRRTGSNEQFF
size: once
V: TRBV4-1
J: TRBJ2-1
D: TRBD1

DNA: TGTGCCAGCAGCCCCCGAGCGGGAGACACAGATACGCAGTATTTT
CDR3: CASSPRAGDTDTQYF
size: few
V: TRBV4-2
J: TRBJ2-3
D: TRBD2

DNA: TGTGCCAGCTCAGAACAGGGGGCGCGTCTCGAGCAGTACTTC
CDR3: CASSEQGARLEQYF
size: -
V: TRBV18
J: TRBJ2-7
D: TRBD1

DNA: TGCGCCAGCAGCCAAGGGGCCCGCGGGAGGAACACCGGGGAGCTGTTTTTT
CDR3: CASSQGARGRNTGELFF
size: -
V: TRBV4-3
J: TRBJ2-2
D: TRBD2

DNA: TGTGCCAGCAGCTTAGCGGGGGGGGTCGAGCAGTACTTC
CDR3: CASSLAGGVEQYF
size: -
V: TRBV7-2
J: TRBJ2-7
D: TRBD2

DNA: TGTGCCAGTAGTTTCAGGGGAGCCTATGGCTACACCTTC
CDR3: CASSFRGAYGYTF
size: -
V: TRBV19
J: TRBJ1-2
D: -

DNA: TGTGCCAGCAGCCCTCGGACAGGGACGGGCCAGCCCCAGCATTTT
CDR3: CASSPRTGTGQPQHF
size: -
V: TRBV2
J: TRBJ1-5
D: TRBD1

DNA: TGTGCCAGCAGCTTAGGATTAATGAACACTGAAGCTTTCTTT
CDR3: CASSLGLMNTEAFF
size: -
V: TRBV4-2
J: TRBJ1-1
D: -